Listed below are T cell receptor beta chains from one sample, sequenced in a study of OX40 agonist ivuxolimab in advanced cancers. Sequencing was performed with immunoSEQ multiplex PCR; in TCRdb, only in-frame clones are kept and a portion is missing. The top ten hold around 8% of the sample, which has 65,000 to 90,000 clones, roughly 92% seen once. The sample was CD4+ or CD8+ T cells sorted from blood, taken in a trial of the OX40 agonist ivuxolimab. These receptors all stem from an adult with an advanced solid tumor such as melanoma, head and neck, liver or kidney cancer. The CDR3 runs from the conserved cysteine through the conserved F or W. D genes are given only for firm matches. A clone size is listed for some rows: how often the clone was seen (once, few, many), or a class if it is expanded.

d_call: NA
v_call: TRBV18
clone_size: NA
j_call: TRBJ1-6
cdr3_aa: CASSPEDSYNSPLHF
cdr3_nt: TGTGCCAGCTCCCCAGAGGACTCCTATAATTCACCCCTCCACTTT

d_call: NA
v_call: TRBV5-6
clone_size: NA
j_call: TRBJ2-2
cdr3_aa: CASSWGGQTLTGELFF
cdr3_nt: TGTGCCAGCAGCTGGGGGGGACAGACTCTCACCGGGGAGCTGTTTTTT

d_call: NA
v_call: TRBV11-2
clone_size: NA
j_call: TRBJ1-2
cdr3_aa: CASSLVAGVQYGYTF
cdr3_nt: TGTGCCAGCAGCTTAGTTGCCGGGGTTCAATATGGCTACACCTTC

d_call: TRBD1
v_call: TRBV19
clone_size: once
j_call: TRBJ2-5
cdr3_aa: CARLVRGREKTQYF
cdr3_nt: TGTGCCAGGCTGGTCAGGGGGCGCGAAAAGACCCAGTACTTC

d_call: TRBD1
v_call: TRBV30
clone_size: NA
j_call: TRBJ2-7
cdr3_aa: CAGDRDRGYEQYF
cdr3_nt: TGTGCCGGTGACCGGGACAGGGGATACGAGCAGTACTTC

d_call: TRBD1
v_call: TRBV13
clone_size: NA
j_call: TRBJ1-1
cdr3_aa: CASSSDRDVWAEAFF
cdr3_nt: TGTGCCAGCAGCTCGGACAGGGACGTGTGGGCTGAAGCTTTCTTT

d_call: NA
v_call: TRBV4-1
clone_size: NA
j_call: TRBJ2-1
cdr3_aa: CASSPISGSYNEQFF
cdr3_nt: TGCGCCAGCAGCCCTATTTCAGGGTCCTACAATGAGCAGTTCTTC

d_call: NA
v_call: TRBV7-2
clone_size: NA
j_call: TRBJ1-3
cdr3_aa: CASSLDRTPGNTIYF
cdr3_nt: TGTGCCAGCAGCTTAGACAGGACCCCAGGAAACACCATATATTTT

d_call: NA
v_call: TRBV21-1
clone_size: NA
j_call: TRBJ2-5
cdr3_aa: CASSTGRGYQETQYF
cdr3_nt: TGTGCCAGCAGCACGGGAAGGGGGTACCAAGAGACCCAGTACTTC

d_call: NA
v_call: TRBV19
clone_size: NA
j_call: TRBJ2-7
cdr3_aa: CASSITPYEQYF
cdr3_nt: TGTGCCAGTAGCATCACCCCGTACGAGCAGTACTTC

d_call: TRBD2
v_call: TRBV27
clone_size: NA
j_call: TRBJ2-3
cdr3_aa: CASSSGLAGAARTDTQYF
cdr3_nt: TGTGCCAGCAGTTCGGGACTAGCGGGGGCCGCCCGCACAGATACGCAGTATTTT

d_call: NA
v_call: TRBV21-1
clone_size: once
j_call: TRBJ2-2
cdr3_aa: CASSPRVRRPKTGELFF
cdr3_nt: TGTGCCAGCAGCCCGAGAGTGCGCAGGCCGAAAACCGGGGAGCTGTTTTTT

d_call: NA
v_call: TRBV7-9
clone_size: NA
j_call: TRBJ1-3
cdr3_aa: CASSFAGIRTWTRDTIYF
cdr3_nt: TGTGCCAGCAGCTTTGCAGGGATTAGGACCTGGACGAGAGACACCATATATTTT

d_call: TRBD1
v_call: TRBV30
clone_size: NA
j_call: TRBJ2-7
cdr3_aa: CAWSVPGQGTPYEQYF
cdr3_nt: TGTGCCTGGAGTGTACCGGGACAGGGGACCCCCTACGAGCAGTACTTC

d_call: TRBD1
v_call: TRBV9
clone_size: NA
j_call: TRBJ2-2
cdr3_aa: CASSVGGQGNGELFF
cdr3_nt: TGTGCCAGCAGCGTAGGGGGACAGGGGAACGGGGAGCTGTTTTTT

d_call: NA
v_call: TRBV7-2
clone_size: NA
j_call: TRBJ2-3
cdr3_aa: CASSWLPSTDTQYF
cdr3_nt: TGTGCCAGCAGCTGGCTACCTAGCACAGATACGCAGTATTTT

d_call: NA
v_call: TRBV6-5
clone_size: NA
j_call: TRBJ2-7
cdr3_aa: CASSYSAGYEQYF
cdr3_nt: TGTGCCAGCAGTTACTCAGCTGGGTACGAGCAGTACTTC

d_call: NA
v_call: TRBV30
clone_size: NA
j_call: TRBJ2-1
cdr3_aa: CAWSPRTESSYNEQFF
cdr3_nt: TGTGCCTGGAGTCCTCGGACAGAGAGCTCCTACAATGAGCAGTTCTTC

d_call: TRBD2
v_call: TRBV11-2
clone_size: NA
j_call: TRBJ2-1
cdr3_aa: CASSLGTSGSSYNEQFF
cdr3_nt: TGTGCCAGCAGCCTAGGGACTAGCGGGAGCTCCTACAATGAGCAGTTCTTC

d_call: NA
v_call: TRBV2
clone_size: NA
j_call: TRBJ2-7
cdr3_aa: CASSEVGTPVGDEQYF
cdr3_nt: TGTGCCAGCAGTGAGGTCGGGACACCGGTTGGGGACGAGCAGTACTTC

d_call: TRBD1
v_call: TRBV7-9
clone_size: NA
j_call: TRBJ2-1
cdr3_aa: CASSLGQGADNEQFF
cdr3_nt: TGTGCCAGCAGCTTAGGGCAGGGGGCAGACAATGAGCAGTTCTTC

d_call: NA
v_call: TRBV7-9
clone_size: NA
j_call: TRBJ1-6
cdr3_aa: CASSSSSEDSSLHF
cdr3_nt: TGTGCCAGCAGCTCCTCCTCCGAGGATTCTAGCCTCCACTTT

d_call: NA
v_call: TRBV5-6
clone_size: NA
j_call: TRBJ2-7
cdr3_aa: CASSPPGLYYEQYF
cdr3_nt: TGTGCCAGCAGCCCCCCCGGGCTCTACTACGAGCAGTACTTC

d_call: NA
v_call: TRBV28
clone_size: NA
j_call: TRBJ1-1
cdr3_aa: CASSKRTDWNTEAFF
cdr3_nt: TGTGCCAGCAGTAAAAGGACAGATTGGAACACTGAAGCTTTCTTT

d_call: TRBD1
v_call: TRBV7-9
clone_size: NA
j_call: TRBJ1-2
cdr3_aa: CASSGRDRGYYGYTF
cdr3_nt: TGTGCCAGCAGCGGCCGGGACAGGGGTTACTATGGCTACACCTTC

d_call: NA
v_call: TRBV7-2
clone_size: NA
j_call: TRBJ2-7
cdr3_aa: CASSLAQGHEQYF
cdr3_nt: TGTGCCAGCAGCTTAGCCCAGGGGCACGAGCAGTACTTC